The rows below give T cell receptor beta chains drawn from one sample of a study of PD-L1 blockade in urothelial cancer. Clones were read by immunoSEQ multiplex PCR, and TCRdb kept only the in-frame ones, dropping some. The sample records 50,000 to 55,000 clones, just over 85% being singletons. Sequences were derived from PBMCs, sampled around atezolizumab (anti-PD-L1) treatment. Receptors originate from a man between 60 and 70 years old with urothelial cancer. The CDR3 runs from the conserved cysteine through the conserved F or W. The D gene is left open where the match is weak. Only part of the rows carry a size: once, few, many, or a class if the clone is expanded.

DNA: TGCGCCAGCAGCTTGGAGGGGCAAAAGAACACTGAAGCTTTCTTT
CDR3: CASSLEGQKNTEAFF
D: -
size: -
J: TRBJ1-1
length: 15
V: TRBV5-1

DNA: TGTGCCAGCAGGAGAACTAGCACAGATACGCAGTATTTT
CDR3: CASRRTSTDTQYF
D: -
size: -
J: TRBJ2-3
length: 13
V: TRBV27

DNA: TGTGCTCTCAGAAGGAGGGACACCGGGGAGCTGTTTTTT
CDR3: CALRRRDTGELFF
D: -
size: -
J: TRBJ2-2
length: 13
V: TRBV7-7

DNA: TGTGCCAGCAGCTTGTCGGGGTATCACTATGGCTACACCTTC
CDR3: CASSLSGYHYGYTF
D: -
size: -
J: TRBJ1-2
length: 14
V: TRBV5-6

DNA: TGTGCCAGCAGTGAGTGGGGGGGGACGACAGCGTATTTTGAAAAACTGTTTTTT
CDR3: CASSEWGGTTAYFEKLFF
D: -
size: -
J: TRBJ1-4
length: 18
V: TRBV2

DNA: TGTGCCAGCAGCCCGGACAGAAGCTATGGCTACACCTTC
CDR3: CASSPDRSYGYTF
D: -
size: -
J: TRBJ1-2
length: 13
V: TRBV7-2

DNA: TGTGCTAGTGGTTCGGGACAGGGGGCGCCGGCTAATGAAAAACTGTTTTTT
CDR3: CASGSGQGAPANEKLFF
D: TRBD1
size: -
J: TRBJ1-4
length: 17
V: TRBV12-5

DNA: TGTGCCAGCAGCCCTATAGCGGGAGGGGGCACCGGGGAGCTGTTTTTT
CDR3: CASSPIAGGGTGELFF
D: TRBD2
size: few
J: TRBJ2-2
length: 16
V: TRBV5-4

DNA: TGCAGCGTTGAAGATCCGCTGGCGGGAGGAAGCTCCTACAATGAGCAGTTCTTC
CDR3: CSVEDPLAGGSSYNEQFF
D: TRBD2
size: -
J: TRBJ2-1
length: 18
V: TRBV29-1

DNA: TGTGCCAGTAGTATAGTGGCAGGGTATCAGCCCCAGCATTTT
CDR3: CASSIVAGYQPQHF
D: -
size: once
J: TRBJ1-5
length: 14
V: TRBV19

DNA: TGCAGCGCCCGACAGGGGGGAGGCGGTGAAAAACTGTTTTTT
CDR3: CSARQGGGGEKLFF
D: TRBD1
size: -
J: TRBJ1-4
length: 14
V: TRBV29-1

DNA: TGTGCCAGTAGTACCACGGGGGTGAACTATGGCTACACCTTC
CDR3: CASSTTGVNYGYTF
D: -
size: -
J: TRBJ1-2
length: 14
V: TRBV19

DNA: TGTGCCAGCAGCTTTGGACAGATATACTACGAGCAGTACTTC
CDR3: CASSFGQIYYEQYF
D: -
size: -
J: TRBJ2-7
length: 14
V: TRBV11-2

DNA: TGCGCCAGCAGCCTCCTAGCTAGCGGGGGCTCCTACGAGCAGTACTTC
CDR3: CASSLLASGGSYEQYF
D: TRBD2
size: -
J: TRBJ2-7
length: 16
V: TRBV4-1

DNA: TGCAGCGTTGGACCGGAGGGCACCGGGGAGCTGTTTTTT
CDR3: CSVGPEGTGELFF
D: -
size: once
J: TRBJ2-2
length: 13
V: TRBV29-1

DNA: TGCAGCGTTGGACAGAGTTACCAAGAGACCCAGTACTTC
CDR3: CSVGQSYQETQYF
D: -
size: -
J: TRBJ2-5
length: 13
V: TRBV29-1

DNA: TGTGCCACCCAAAAAACAGATACGCAGTATTTT
CDR3: CATQKTDTQYF
D: -
size: -
J: TRBJ2-3
length: 11
V: TRBV2

DNA: TGCGCCAGCAGCCAAGACGGGGACAGGGCGAACACCGGGGAGCTGTTTTTT
CDR3: CASSQDGDRANTGELFF
D: TRBD1
size: -
J: TRBJ2-2
length: 17
V: TRBV4-1

DNA: TGTGCCAGCAGCCCCGGACTAGCGGGGGGACCTAGCACAGATACGCAGTATTTT
CDR3: CASSPGLAGGPSTDTQYF
D: TRBD2
size: -
J: TRBJ2-3
length: 18
V: TRBV4-2

DNA: TGTGCCAGCAGGAGGGACAGGGGTTTGGCTGAAGCTTTCTTT
CDR3: CASRRDRGLAEAFF
D: TRBD1
size: -
J: TRBJ1-1
length: 14
V: TRBV25-1

DNA: TGCGCCAGCAGCACGCAGGGCTACGAGCAGTACTTC
CDR3: CASSTQGYEQYF
D: -
size: -
J: TRBJ2-7
length: 12
V: TRBV5-1